These T cell receptor beta chains were read from a single sample in a study of T cell repertoires in ileal Crohn's disease. TCRdb's copy holds only in-frame clones and misses some; the assay was immunoSEQ multiplex PCR. This table holds around 8,600 clones, around 78% found once. Material for sequencing was ileal tissue. Receptor source: an adult with Crohn's disease. Both conserved end residues are part of each CDR3. Fields, in order: clone size, J gene, D gene, V gene, CDR3 protein, CDR3 DNA. A D gene is named only where the DNA matches it firmly. Size values are once, few and many counts, or a class for expanded clones, and some rows have none.

clone size: once
J gene: TRBJ1-1
D gene: TRBD1
V gene: TRBV2
CDR3 protein: CASKGQLITEAFF
CDR3 DNA: TGTGCCAGCAAGGGACAGCTTATAACTGAAGCTTTCTTT

clone size: -
J gene: TRBJ1-4
D gene: -
V gene: TRBV19
CDR3 protein: CASSGTAATNEKLFF
CDR3 DNA: TGTGCCAGTAGTGGAACGGCAGCGACTAATGAAAAACTGTTTTTT

clone size: -
J gene: TRBJ1-2
D gene: -
V gene: TRBV27
CDR3 protein: CASSLSGRSNYGYTF
CDR3 DNA: TGTGCCAGCAGTTTATCCGGGAGATCTAACTATGGCTACACCTTC

clone size: -
J gene: TRBJ1-2
D gene: -
V gene: TRBV27
CDR3 protein: CASSLSPGVGYTF
CDR3 DNA: TGTGCCAGCAGTTTAAGCCCAGGGGTTGGCTACACCTTC

clone size: once
J gene: TRBJ2-5
D gene: TRBD2
V gene: TRBV7-2
CDR3 protein: CASKAGLAGLGFQETQYF
CDR3 DNA: TGTGCCAGCAAGGCGGGGCTAGCGGGCTTGGGGTTCCAAGAGACCCAGTACTTC

clone size: -
J gene: TRBJ1-5
D gene: -
V gene: TRBV19
CDR3 protein: CASGRGGQPQHF
CDR3 DNA: TGTGCCAGTGGGCGGGGGGGTCAGCCCCAGCATTTT

clone size: -
J gene: TRBJ1-2
D gene: TRBD1
V gene: TRBV19
CDR3 protein: CASSIEAPLENRGPGYTF
CDR3 DNA: TGTGCCAGTAGTATAGAAGCGCCCTTAGAGAACAGGGGTCCTGGCTACACCTTC

clone size: -
J gene: TRBJ1-2
D gene: -
V gene: TRBV5-4
CDR3 protein: CASTIRGGSGMGGYTF
CDR3 DNA: TGTGCCAGCACCATCCGGGGGGGGTCTGGTATGGGGGGCTACACCTTC

clone size: -
J gene: TRBJ1-2
D gene: -
V gene: TRBV5-4
CDR3 protein: CASSFQTRPGDHGYTF
CDR3 DNA: TGTGCCAGCAGCTTCCAGACCAGACCAGGGGACCATGGCTACACCTTC

clone size: few
J gene: TRBJ1-3
D gene: TRBD1
V gene: TRBV18
CDR3 protein: CASSPYPTGGKATLDSGNTIYF
CDR3 DNA: TGTGCCAGCTCACCATATCCCACAGGGGGGAAGGCCACCCTCGACTCTGGAAACACCATATATTTT

clone size: -
J gene: TRBJ2-7
D gene: TRBD1
V gene: TRBV5-1
CDR3 protein: CASRKDLGTGAYEQYF
CDR3 DNA: TGCGCCAGCAGGAAGGATCTTGGGACAGGGGCCTACGAGCAGTACTTC

clone size: -
J gene: TRBJ1-1
D gene: TRBD1
V gene: TRBV5-6
CDR3 protein: CASSRGTGEAFF
CDR3 DNA: TGTGCCAGCAGCAGAGGGACAGGGGAAGCTTTCTTT

clone size: -
J gene: TRBJ2-1
D gene: TRBD1
V gene: TRBV25-1
CDR3 protein: CASSDSRDRYNEQFF
CDR3 DNA: TGTGCCAGCAGTGACTCCCGGGACAGGTACAATGAGCAGTTCTTC

clone size: -
J gene: TRBJ2-2
D gene: TRBD1
V gene: TRBV2
CDR3 protein: CASSLQGAPGELFF
CDR3 DNA: TGTGCCAGCAGTCTTCAGGGGGCGCCTGGGGAGCTGTTTTTT

clone size: -
J gene: TRBJ2-1
D gene: TRBD1
V gene: TRBV28
CDR3 protein: CASSWGQAYNEQFF
CDR3 DNA: TGTGCCAGCAGCTGGGGACAGGCCTACAATGAGCAGTTCTTC

clone size: -
J gene: TRBJ1-3
D gene: TRBD1
V gene: TRBV7-6
CDR3 protein: CASSSGVPTGTGNTIYF
CDR3 DNA: TGTGCCAGCAGTTCGGGGGTCCCGACAGGGACGGGAAACACCATATATTTT